This T cell receptor beta chain was recovered during a study of CD8+CD57+ T cells in acquired aplastic anemia. Study at large: The DNA of sorted CD4+ and CD8+ cells averaged roughly 3 ug.

On this clonotype: Its specificity is not known.

The study, taken as a whole, reports: With respect to CD8+ Simpson's diversity, patients and controls did not differ significantly. About 27 shared CD8+ CDR3s appeared highly expressed within patients' immunodominant clones.

Profiling that covered TCR beta VDJ and CDR3 relied on genomic DNA as its template. TCRdb fed the reads into MiXCR, producing one record per CDR3 protein. The sample contains 180,000 or so distinct CDR3 sequences, 40% to 55% of which appear only once. This CDR3 comprises 14 residues. Unmatched junction bases numbered 6, after V lost 6 bases and J lost 5 bases. Germline lookup yields CDR1 SQVTM and CDR2 ANQGSEA. This clonotype originated in a human donor in good health. The sequenced material came from sorted CD4+, CD8+, or CD8+CD57+ T cells (not recorded which) from PBMCs. J is TRBJ2-7 and V is TRBV29-1; 14 nucleotides line up with TRBD2. The CDR3: CSVGTSGRFDEQYF. The CDR3 DNA reads TGCAGCGTCGGGACTAGCGGGAGATTTGACGAGCAGTACTTC.